This T cell receptor beta chain emerged from a study of CD8+ T cells in alopecia areata (dated by TCRdb to between 2017 and 2018). About the full investigation: Treated patients were enrolled in an open-label pilot trial of oral tofacitinib at 5 to 10 mg twice daily for moderate-to-severe alopecia areata. Patients received tofacitinib for 6 to 18 months and were then followed off drug for 6 months to check for delayed response and recurrence. TCRbeta CDR3 regions were amplified by immunoSEQ multiplex PCR using 35 Vbeta forward and 13 Jbeta reverse primers. To study T cell clonal expansion in alopecia areata, the researchers applied high-throughput TCRbeta sequencing to both the C3H/HeJ mouse model and human patients. RNA came from the PAXgene miRNA kit for fixed scalp, the miRNeasy kit for PBMCs, and the RNeasy kit for mouse skin. On the human side, TCRbeta sequencing was run on scalp tissue and on sorted CD4+ and CD8+ peripheral blood T cells from healthy controls and from alopecia areata patients with either patchy or totalis/universalis disease. Biopsies were taken from tofacitinib-treated patients at baseline and at 4 and 24 weeks of treatment, and a later scalp biopsy was taken in several of the tofacitinib-treated patients. The SALT score, which quantifies the percentage of affected scalp surface area, was used to measure disease severity in treated patients. Scalp clonality was compared across normal scalp (n=4), patchy alopecia areata scalp (n=8), and alopecia totalis/universalis scalp (n=8). The study at large found these results: Unlike mouse skin, where gammadelta T cells dominate, normal human skin contains resident alphabeta T cells that get sequenced too, which complicates analysis of the scalp TCR repertoire. TCR sequences shared between patients were less clear than in mice, possibly partly because of HLA diversity in the patient population. Lesional scalp, especially in alopecia totalis/universalis, showed higher clonality and more expanded CD8+ clones than normal scalp, suggesting antigenic drive. Because the treated cohort was small and included a single nonresponder, larger studies are needed to assess links between baseline CD8+ expansion and response. Tofacitinib significantly decreased scalp clonality and the number of expanded CD8+ clones among the top 100 scalp clones. Many expanded lesional clones were found to persist in scalp and blood during tofacitinib treatment, and relapse after treatment cessation may be partly explained by this persistence.

The treatment or condition label for this specimen denotes: oral pan-JAK inhibitor, 5-10 mg twice daily. From alopecia areata patients, peripheral blood was collected along with lesional scalp punch biopsies. PBMCs were isolated by density centrifugation and stained for CD3, CD4 and CD8, and CD4+ and CD8+ T cells were sorted on a FACSAria. CDR3 length: 16 amino acids, cysteine to phenylalanine. Of the read, only the CDR3 DNA is kept; its 48 bases are in frame from base 1. The germline V gene encodes CDR1 SQVTM and CDR2 ANQGSEA. V has 3 bases trimmed and J has 0 bases trimmed; junction bases matching no gene number 5. Libraries came from the immunoSEQ multiplex PCR assay. RNA was extracted from all samples and reverse transcribed into cDNA, which served as template for TCR sequencing. SuperScript III was used to make first-strand cDNA, primed with a 2:1 mix of oligo-dT and random hexamers. A synthetic immune receptor repertoire was used to assess amplification bias, and residual bias was removed computationally. The paper's processing steps were these. Raw reads were preprocessed to remove errors, and CDR3 was defined by IMGT conventions from the conserved cysteine to phenylalanine. To get clonality, Shannon entropy was normalized by log2 of the number of productive unique TCRs and the result was subtracted from 1. Whether each scalp clone was CD4 or CD8 was inferred by checking scalp TCRbeta sequences against the CD4 and CD8 repertoires from sorted blood. TCRdb provides this immuneACCESS table in a form limited to in-frame rearrangements. Some clones are lacking; in checked studies, under half of them reflect an unresolved V gene, and why the rest are absent is not known. V and J calls and clone size come straight from that table; D and trimming were deduced from the DNA. The sample table contains roughly 210,000 clones; only one count was recorded for approximately 40% of them. Of the sample, around 2.8% falls within the top ten clones.

Notes on this clone: No cognate antigen has been identified for it. Per-nucleotide qualities are absent, and no much larger clonotype sits a single base away.

The clonotype comes from a human donor with alopecia areata. Recombination joined TRBV29-1 with TRBJ2-2, and 9 junction bases match TRBD2. The material sequenced was CD4+ T cells sorted from blood, taken around week 37, from a patient treated with tofacitinib. The CDR3 reads as follows: CSVESGLATNTGELFF. The nucleotide sequence reads as follows: TGCAGCGTTGAGTCCGGACTAGCGACGAACACCGGGGAGCTGTTTTTT.